This T cell receptor (beta chain) was sequenced during a study of radiation and T cells in renal cell carcinoma. Documented time point: baseline pretreatment blood. Regarding treatment: 15 Gy SBRT to primary tumor, nephrectomy 4 weeks later. This CDR3 region has 15 residues. Germline V gene data show CDR1 as SGHDT and CDR2 as YYEEEE. The J segment lost 3 bases and the V segment lost 3 bases, leaving 8 bases of the junction unmatched. Clones were sequenced by immunoSEQ multiplex PCR, and TCRdb holds only the in-frame ones, with some missing. Of approximately 140,000 clones detected, 88% appear once; the ten largest clones hold 3.5% to 5%.

The specimen comprised blood, sampled from a patient whose treatment included radiotherapy and nephrectomy. This receptor was taken from a woman in her seventies with renal cell carcinoma. This chain links TRBV5-6 with TRBJ1-2; TRBD1 matches at 7 bases. The CDR3 nucleotides are TGTGCCAGCAGCTGGAGGGGGACAGAGCACTATGGCTACACCTTC. Its protein is CASSWRGTEHYGYTF.